Listed here are 20 T cell receptor beta chains from one sample, sequenced in a study of Ad26.COV2.S vaccination and SARS-CoV-2 variants. TCRdb keeps only in-frame clones here, not all; method: immunoSEQ multiplex PCR. This table holds roughly 320,000 clones, 70% to 90% found once. This sample's treatment: over 15 received Ad26.COV2.S at low or high dose, single or two shots; about five received placebo; per-sample allocation not given. Following the first vaccine or placebo injection, samples were taken on day 63. Sequenced here: peripheral blood, sampled in a trial of Ad26.COV2.S vaccine versus placebo. The receptors come from a person between 18 and 59 years old who received the Ad26.COV2.S COVID-19 vaccine or a placebo.

V gene TRBV27 combines with J gene TRBJ1-5; 8 bases align to TRBD1. Per the germline V gene, CDR1 is MNHEY and CDR2 is SMNVEV (reference sequence). The CDR3 covers 15 residues. The V and J ends lost 6 bases and 7 bases, in that order; junction bases with no gene match: 11. CDR3 protein: CASRPPGTGYQPQHF. CDR3 bases: TGTGCCAGCAGACCCCCCGGGACAGGCTACCAGCCCCAGCATTTT.

This clone is a singleton in its sample. This chain uses TRBV25-1 with TRBJ2-3, with D unclear. The CDR3 contains 12 residues. With 4 bases removed from V and 9 bases from J, the gap between germline ends came to 11 bases. Germline assignment: CDR1 MGHDK and CDR2 SYGVNS. CDR3: CASSVVQDTQYF. Here the CDR3 DNA reads TGTGCCAGCAGTGTTGTCCAGGACACGCAGTATTTT.

This CDR3 reads CSVDLLEISGSLIYGYTF. The CDR3 DNA reads as TGCAGCGTTGACTTACTGGAAATTTCGGGAAGTCTAATCTATGGCTACACCTTC. The gene calls are TRBV29-1 and TRBJ1-2; D not resolved. The germline CDR1 and CDR2 sequences are SQVTM and ANQGSEA. The V gene lost 3 bases and the J gene lost 4 bases, with 27 bases spanning the gap. The CDR3 is 18 residues long.

V gene TRBV5-4 combines with J gene TRBJ2-5; no clear D. The germline V gene has CDR1 SGHNT and CDR2 YYREEE (reference sequence). CDR3 size: 13 residues. V was shortened by 0 bases and J by 4 bases, with 7 bases between the two germline ends. The CDR3 region has the DNA TGTGCCAGCAGCTTGGGAGACCTAGAGACCCAGTACTTC. It codes for CASSLGDLETQYF.

This clone has more than one count but fewer than ten. The genes are TRBV4-1 and TRBJ2-7, with D possibly matching TRBD1 (6 bases). V was shortened by 4 bases and J by 3 bases, with 16 bases between the two germline ends. CDR3 length: 15 amino acids. Germline assignment: CDR1 MGHRA and CDR2 YSYEKL. Written as DNA, the CDR3 is TGCGCCAGCAGCCTCTCAAGGACAGTTCTCTACGAGCAGTACTTC. As protein: CASSLSRTVLYEQYF.

The chain joins TRBV5-4 to TRBJ1-3; the D is unclear. This CDR3 region has 15 residues. With 1 base removed from V and 1 base from J, the gap between germline ends came to 9 bases. Per germline, CDR1 SGHNT and CDR2 YYREEE (reference sequence). CDR3 in DNA: TGTGCCAGCAGCTTGCTAAAGAATTCTGGAAACACCATATATTTT. Protein product: CASSLLKNSGNTIYF.

The V call is TRBV18, the J call TRBJ1-2; D call uncertain. The CDR3 loop spans 16 amino acids. Per germline, CDR1 KGHSH and CDR2 LQKENI. Between the trimmed V and J ends, which lost 4 bases and 2 bases, there was a span of 17 bases. Here the CDR3 reads CASSQSRRSLNYGYTF. CDR3 nucleotide sequence: TGTGCCAGCTCACAGTCTCGGCGCAGCCTAAACTATGGCTACACCTTC.

The chain recombines TRBV29-1 with TRBJ2-5; D remains ambiguous. Looked up from germline, CDR1 is SQVTM and CDR2 is ANQGSEA. V lost 4 bases and J 2 bases, leaving 8 bases between the germline ends. This CDR3 spans 12 amino acids. Here the CDR3 reads CSVVMGQETQYF. The CDR3 DNA reads as TGCAGCGTTGTCATGGGGCAAGAGACCCAGTACTTC.

The chain uses TRBV24-1 and TRBJ2-3, with D perhaps TRBD2 (5 bases). V lost 3 bases, J lost 0 bases, and 12 bases lay in between. This CDR3 contains 16 residues. From germline, CDR1 is KGHDR and CDR2 SFDVKD. CDR3 amino acids: CATSDADSASTDTQYF. CDR3 coding DNA: TGTGCCACCAGTGATGCGGACTCCGCTAGCACAGATACGCAGTATTTT.

The J gene is TRBJ1-5, the V gene TRBV19; D remains unclear. Germline lookup yields CDR1 LNHDA and CDR2 SQIVND (reference sequence). The CDR3 loop spans 14 amino acids. Deletions cut 3 bases from V and 5 bases from J, with 11 bases between. This chain's CDR3 is CASSIYEGDQPQHF. CDR3 nucleotide sequence: TGTGCCAGTAGTATTTACGAGGGTGATCAGCCCCAGCATTTT.

This clone has just one count. The chain joins TRBV5-1 to TRBJ2-7; 9 nucleotides match TRBD1. In germline, CDR1 is SGHRS, CDR2 YFSETQ. V gave up 3 bases and J gave up 9 bases; unmatched junction bases: 10. The CDR3 extends over 14 amino acids. CDR3 amino acids: CASSSGQGGTGQYF. The CDR3 DNA reads TGCGCCAGCAGCTCGGGACAGGGCGGGACGGGGCAGTACTTC.

The chain carries TRBV14 and TRBJ1-1; D gene ambiguous. The CDR3 is 16 residues long. The germline V and J ends were trimmed by 1 base and 4 bases, with 16 bases remaining between them. The V gene's germline CDR1 is SGHDN and CDR2 FVKESK. CDR3 coding DNA: TGTGCCAGCAGCCAAGTTAAACCGACGGCTTTCACTGAAGCTTTCTTT. It codes for CASSQVKPTAFTEAFF. The variable domain in full, completed from reference TRBV14 and TRBJ1-1, reads EAGVTQFPSHSVIEKGQTVTLRCDPISGHDNLYWYRRVMGKEIKFLLHFVKESKQDESGMPNNRFLAERTGGTYSTLKVQPAELEDSGVYFCASSQVKPTAFTEAFFGQGTRLTVV.

This clone showed up just once. Other DNA sequences in the same sample also yield this CDR3. The chain recombines TRBV18 with TRBJ2-5, with 8 nucleotides matching TRBD1. Germline V gene lookup returns CDR1 KGHSH and CDR2 LQKENI. The CDR3 contains 13 residues. The trim removed 6 bases at V and 5 bases at J, leaving 5 bases unmatched. Here the CDR3 reads CASSRGQGETQYF. CDR3 in DNA: TGTGCCAGCTCCCGAGGACAGGGTGAGACCCAGTACTTC. The full variable domain, completed using reference TRBV18 and TRBJ2-5, is NAGVMQNPRHLVRRRGQEARLRCSPMKGHSHVYWYRQLPEEGLKFMVYLQKENIIDESGMPKERFSAEFPKEGPSILRIQQVVRGDSAAYFCASSRGQGETQYFGPGTRLLVL.

The chain employs TRBV5-1 and TRBJ2-2; the D is unclear. Trimming stripped 0 bases from V and 2 bases from J, with 20 bases between. Germline V gene sequence: CDR1 SGHRS, CDR2 YFSETQ. The CDR3 is 19 residues long. The CDR3: CASSLGLGVVVINTGELFF. The CDR3 nucleotides read TGCGCCAGCAGCTTGGGGCTGGGCGTGGTCGTGATCAACACCGGGGAGCTGTTTTTT.

The CDR3 sequence: CASSTGQGGLDYGYTF. The CDR3 coding sequence is TGCGCCAGCAGCACGGGACAGGGGGGTCTGGACTATGGCTACACCTTC. The chain joins TRBV5-1 to TRBJ1-2; 11 bases are a match to TRBD1. Germline-derived CDR1 and CDR2 are SGHRS and YFSETQ. The V and J ends lost 4 bases and 3 bases, in that order; junction bases with no gene match: 8. The CDR3 runs to 16 residues.

The rearrangement links TRBV4-2 to TRBJ2-7; 7 bases are a match to TRBD1. The CDR3 extends over 14 amino acids. Germline V gives CDR1 LGHNA, CDR2 YNFKEQ. V was pared by 0 bases and J by 3 bases, with 2 bases of the junction left unmatched. The CDR3 loop is CASSQENRGYEQYF. DNA for the CDR3: TGTGCCAGCAGCCAAGAGAACAGGGGCTACGAGCAGTACTTC.

The V call is TRBV28, the J call TRBJ1-2; TRBD1 matches 8 bases. This CDR3 spans 15 amino acids. The V gene's germline CDR1 is MDHEN and CDR2 SYDVKM. V dropped 4 bases and J dropped 5; count of bases not matched to a gene: 9. CDR3 residues: CASSSPGTGGYGYTF. CDR3 bases: TGTGCCAGCAGTTCTCCCGGGACAGGAGGGTATGGCTACACCTTC.

The gene calls are TRBV6-1 and TRBJ2-7; D not certain. Trimming took 4 bases from V and 2 from J, leaving 18 bases between them. CDR3 size: 16 residues. Germline V gene data show CDR1 as MNHNS and CDR2 as SASEGT. DNA of the CDR3: TGTGCCAGCAGTGCCACCTTATCGATCCCACCCTACGAGCAGTACTTC. Its protein product is CASSATLSIPPYEQYF.

This rearrangement joins TRBV5-4 to TRBJ1-6; TRBD1 might be the D (6 bases). This CDR3 is 16 amino acids long. V was shortened by 4 bases and J by 0 bases, with 11 bases between the two germline ends. Germline CDR1 is SGHNT and CDR2 is YYREEE (reference sequence). For the CDR3, the DNA is TGTGCCAGCAGCAGACAGGCGAGCTCCTATAATTCACCCCTCCACTTT. Translation gives CASSRQASSYNSPLHF.

V gene TRBV11-3 combines with J gene TRBJ2-1; weak D call: TRBD2 (6 bases). The CDR3 sequence is 19 residues long. Trimming stripped 3 bases from V and 2 bases from J, with 23 bases between. CDR1 is SGHNT, CDR2 YENEEA, per germline. The CDR3 here is CASSFPLDYRAVTYNEQFF. In nucleotides, the CDR3 is TGTGCCAGCAGCTTCCCTTTGGACTACCGAGCCGTTACCTACAATGAGCAGTTCTTC.